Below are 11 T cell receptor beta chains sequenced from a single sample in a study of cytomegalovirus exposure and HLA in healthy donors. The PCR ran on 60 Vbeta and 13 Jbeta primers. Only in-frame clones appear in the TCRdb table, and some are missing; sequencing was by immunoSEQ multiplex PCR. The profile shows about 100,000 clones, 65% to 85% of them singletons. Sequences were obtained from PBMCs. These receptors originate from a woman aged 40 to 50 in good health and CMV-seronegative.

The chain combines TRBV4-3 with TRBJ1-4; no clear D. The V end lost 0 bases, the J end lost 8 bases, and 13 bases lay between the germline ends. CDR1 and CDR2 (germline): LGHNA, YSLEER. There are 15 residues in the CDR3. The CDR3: CASSQESGMREKLFF. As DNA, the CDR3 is TGCGCCAGCAGCCAAGAAAGCGGCATGCGGGAAAAACTGTTTTTT.

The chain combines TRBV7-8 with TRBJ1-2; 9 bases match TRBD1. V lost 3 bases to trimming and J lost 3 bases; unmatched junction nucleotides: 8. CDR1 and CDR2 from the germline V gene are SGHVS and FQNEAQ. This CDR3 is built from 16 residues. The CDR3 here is CASSFTGTGTHYGYTF. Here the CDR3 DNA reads TGTGCCAGCAGCTTCACCGGGACAGGGACACACTATGGCTACACCTTC.

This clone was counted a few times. CDR3 sequence reads: CASSQVGTGGISSETQYF. In DNA form, the CDR3 reads TGTGCCAGCAGCCAAGTTGGAACAGGGGGCATCTCTTCGGAGACCCAGTACTTC. This chain joins TRBV4-2 and TRBJ2-5, with 9 positions matching TRBD1. Germline trimming cut 1 base from V and 5 bases from J; bases unmatched to any gene: 14. CDR3 length: 18 amino acids. Germline V gene lookup returns CDR1 LGHNA and CDR2 YNFKEQ.

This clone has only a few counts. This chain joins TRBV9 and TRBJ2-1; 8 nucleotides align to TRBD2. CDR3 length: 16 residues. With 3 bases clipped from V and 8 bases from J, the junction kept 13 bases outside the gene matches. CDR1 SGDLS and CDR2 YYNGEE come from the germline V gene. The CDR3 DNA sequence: TGTGCCAGCAGCGCTGGGGCCGGGGGGGCAGGTGATGAGCAGTTCTTC. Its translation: CASSAGAGGAGDEQFF.

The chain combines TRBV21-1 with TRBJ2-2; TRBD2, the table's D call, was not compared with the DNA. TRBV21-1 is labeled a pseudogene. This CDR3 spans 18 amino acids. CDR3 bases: TGTGCCAGCAGCTCCCCGACTAGCGGGGGGCCGAACACCGGGGAGCTGTTTTTT. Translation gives CASSSPTSGGPNTGELFF.

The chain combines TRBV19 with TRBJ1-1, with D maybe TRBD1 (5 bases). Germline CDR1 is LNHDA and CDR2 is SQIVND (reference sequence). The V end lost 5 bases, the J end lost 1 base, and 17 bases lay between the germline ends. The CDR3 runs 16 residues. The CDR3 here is CASSRSDTRKNTEAFF. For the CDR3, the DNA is TGTGCCAGTAGTCGATCGGACACCCGCAAGAACACTGAAGCTTTCTTT.

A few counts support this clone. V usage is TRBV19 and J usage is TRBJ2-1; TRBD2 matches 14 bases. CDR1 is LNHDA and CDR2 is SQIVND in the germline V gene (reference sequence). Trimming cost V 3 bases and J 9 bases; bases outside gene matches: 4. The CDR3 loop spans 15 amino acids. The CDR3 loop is CASSIRLAGGIEQFF. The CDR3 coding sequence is TGTGCCAGTAGTATCCGACTAGCGGGAGGGATTGAGCAGTTCTTC.

This CDR3 is CASSLPPGGAGLAGFFGPYEQYF. The DNA for the CDR3 is TGTGCCAGCAGTTTACCCCCAGGGGGGGCGGGACTAGCGGGATTTTTCGGTCCCTACGAGCAGTACTTC. The chain carries TRBV28 and TRBJ2-7; 13 positions match TRBD2. This CDR3 has 23 amino acids. The V and J ends lost 2 bases and 2 bases, in that order; junction bases with no gene match: 24. Germline V gene sequence: CDR1 MDHEN, CDR2 SYDVKM. Full variable domain (rest looked up from reference TRBV28 and TRBJ2-7): DVKVTQSSRYLVKRTGEKVFLECVQDMDHENMFWYRQDPGLGLRLIYFSYDVKMKEKGDIPEGYSVSREKKERFSLILESASTNQTSMYLCASSLPPGGAGLAGFFGPYEQYFGPGTRLTVT.

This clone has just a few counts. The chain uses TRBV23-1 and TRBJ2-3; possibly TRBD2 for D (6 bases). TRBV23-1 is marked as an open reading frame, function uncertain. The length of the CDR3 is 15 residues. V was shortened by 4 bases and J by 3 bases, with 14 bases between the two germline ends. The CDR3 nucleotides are TGCGCCAGCAGTCTCAGAGGGGCGGGGACAGATACGCAGTATTTT. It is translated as CASSLRGAGTDTQYF.

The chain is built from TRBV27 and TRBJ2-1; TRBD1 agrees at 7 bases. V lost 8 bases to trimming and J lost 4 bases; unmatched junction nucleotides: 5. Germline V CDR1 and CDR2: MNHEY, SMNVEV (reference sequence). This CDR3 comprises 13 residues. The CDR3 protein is CASAIRGYNEQFF. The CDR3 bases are TGTGCCAGCGCGATCAGGGGGTACAATGAGCAGTTCTTC.

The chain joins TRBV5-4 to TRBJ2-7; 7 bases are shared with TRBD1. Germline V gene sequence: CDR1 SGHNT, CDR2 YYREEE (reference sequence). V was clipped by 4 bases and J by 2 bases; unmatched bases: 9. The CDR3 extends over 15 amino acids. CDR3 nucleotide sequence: TGTGCCAGCAGCGGGGACAGAAAGGGCCCCTACGAGCAGTACTTC. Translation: CASSGDRKGPYEQYF. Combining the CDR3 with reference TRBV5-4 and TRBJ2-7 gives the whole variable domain ETGVTQSPTHLIKTRGQQVTLRCSSQSGHNTVSWYQQALGQGPQFIFQYYREEENGRGNFPPRFSGLQFPNYSSELNVNALELDDSALYLCASSGDRKGPYEQYFGPGTRLTVT.